Below, 22 T cell receptor beta chains from the same sample are listed, as sequenced in a study of identical twins. TCRdb reprocessed the 5' RACE reads via MiXCR and lists one record per CDR3 protein. The sample lists about 240,000 distinct CDR3 sequences, about 10% occurring once. The sample consisted of memory T cells sorted from blood. These receptors were collected from a man aged 45-60 years in good health.

This clonotype was counted at least ten times. CDR3 region: CASSLVGVGTGELFF. The DNA of the CDR3 is TGTGCCAGCAGTTTGGTAGGGGTCGGGACCGGGGAGCTGTTTTTT. This rearrangement joins TRBV27 to TRBJ2-2, with D possibly TRBD1 on 5 matching bases. CDR1 and CDR2 from the germline V gene are MNHEY and SMNVEV (reference sequence). V was trimmed by 3 bases and J by 5 bases, leaving 13 bases between them. The CDR3 covers 15 residues.

This clonotype has ten or more counts. V and J are TRBV7-9 and TRBJ2-1, with 9 nucleotides matching TRBD1. This CDR3 has 13 amino acids. Germline V gene data show CDR1 as SEHNR and CDR2 as FQNEAQ (reference sequence). J was trimmed by 7 bases and V by 3 bases; bases with no gene match: 1. The CDR3 DNA follows: TGTGCCAGCAGCTTGACAGGGGGGAATGAGCAGTTCTTC. As protein: CASSLTGGNEQFF.

This clonotype was seen only a few times. This chain connects TRBV12-3 or TRBV12-4 to TRBJ2-7; 9 bases match TRBD1. J lost 4 bases, V lost 4 bases, and 8 bases had no gene match. There are 15 residues in the CDR3. This CDR3 is CASSSSGTGNYEQYF. The DNA of the CDR3 is TGTGCCAGCAGTTCCTCCGGGACAGGGAATTACGAGCAGTACTTC.

This clonotype turned up a few times. In nucleotides, the CDR3 is TGCGCCAGCAGCTCCTACCGTAGCACAGATACGCAGTATTTT. This encodes CASSSYRSTDTQYF. The V call is TRBV5-1, the J call TRBJ2-3, with no clear D. The CDR3 sequence is 14 residues long. V was clipped by 3 bases and J by 0 bases, with 8 bases between them. Germline CDR1 reads SGHRS; CDR2 reads YFSETQ.

This clonotype was counted a few times. This chain connects TRBV5-1 to TRBJ1-1, with D maybe TRBD1 (6 bases). Trimming shortened V by 1 base and J by 0 bases, and 16 bases separated the two germline ends. The CDR3 contains 17 residues. The germline V gene encodes CDR1 SGHRS and CDR2 YFSETQ. The chain's CDR3 is CASSLSERGGVNTEAFF. As DNA, the CDR3 is TGCGCCAGCAGCTTGAGCGAAAGGGGGGGTGTGAACACTGAAGCTTTCTTT. The full variable domain, in which reference TRBV5-1 and TRBJ1-1 provide the parts outside the CDR3, is KAGVTQTPRYLIKTRGQQVTLSCSPISGHRSVSWYQQTPGQGLQFLFEYFSETQRNKGNFPGRFSGRQFSNSRSEMNVSTLELGDSALYLCASSLSERGGVNTEAFFGQGTRLTVV.

This clonotype was detected ten times or more. The chain employs TRBV7-2 and TRBJ2-5; D is possibly TRBD1 or TRBD2 (5 bases each). Trimming stripped 3 bases from V and 5 bases from J, with 13 bases between. This CDR3 contains 14 residues. Per germline, CDR1 SGHTA and CDR2 FQGNSA. The DNA for the CDR3 is TGTGCCAGCAGCTTCAGGGAGCTCTGGGAGACCCAGTACTTC. As protein: CASSFRELWETQYF.

This clonotype was seen at least ten times. This sequence joins TRBV18 and TRBJ2-5; 12 bases are a match to TRBD2. The CDR3 has 17 amino acids. After removal of 6 bases from V and 3 bases from J, the junction contained 11 bases not matched to a gene. Germline CDR1 is KGHSH and CDR2 is LQKENI. Here the CDR3 reads CASSPRRTSGAEETQYF. CDR3 nucleotides: TGTGCCAGCTCGCCAAGGAGGACTAGCGGGGCGGAAGAGACCCAGTACTTC.

This clonotype was recorded at least ten times. The V gene is TRBV20-1, the J gene TRBJ2-1; maybe TRBD2 (5 bases). Germline CDR1 DFQATT, CDR2 SNEGSKA (reference sequence). Between the trimmed V and J ends, which lost 1 base and 8 bases, there was a span of 21 bases. The CDR3 runs to 16 residues. In nucleotides, the CDR3 is TGCAGTGCTAGAGGGTTTCCGGGGAGTCCGAGGGATGAGCAGTTCTTC. It is translated as CSARGFPGSPRDEQFF.

This clonotype was detected only a few times. This chain connects TRBV7-2 to TRBJ2-2; tentatively, D is TRBD2 (6 bases). This CDR3 spans 17 amino acids. CDR1 SGHTA and CDR2 FQGNSA come from the germline V gene. The V gene lost 0 bases and the J gene lost 1 base, with 12 bases spanning the gap. In DNA form, the CDR3 reads TGTGCCAGCAGCTTAGCGGGAGGCCGAGGGAACACCGGGGAGCTGTTTTTT. Translated: CASSLAGGRGNTGELFF.

This clonotype occurred many times. J is TRBJ2-7 and V is TRBV28; weak D call: TRBD1 (6 bases). The germline V gene has CDR1 MDHEN and CDR2 SYDVKM. This CDR3 spans 14 amino acids. The V end was cut by 6 bases, the J end by 0 bases, with 12 bases between. The DNA for the CDR3 is TGTGCCAGCAGCCTAACAGGGCTCTCCTACGAGCAGTACTTC. The encoded protein is CASSLTGLSYEQYF.

For this clonotype: A much larger clone sits a single nucleotide away, making a read error possible. The chain uses TRBV5-6 and TRBJ1-2; D is unresolved. Per germline, CDR1 SGHDT and CDR2 YYEEEE. The CDR3 spans 12 residues. Written as DNA, the CDR3 is TGTGCCAGCACCTGGTTGAACTATGGCTACCCCTTC. Protein product: CASTWLNYGYPF. The entire variable domain, with the rest obtained from reference TRBV5-6 and TRBJ1-2, is as follows: DAGVTQSPTHLIKTRGQQVTLRCSPKSGHDTVSWYQQALGQGPQFIFQYYEEEERQRGNFPDRFSGHQFPNYSSELNVNALLLGDSALYLCASTWLNYGYPFGSGTRLTVV.

The chain employs TRBV29-1 and TRBJ1-2; 8 bases align to TRBD1. The CDR3 totals 14 residues. Germline V CDR1 and CDR2: SQVTM, ANQGSEA. The V segment lost 5 bases and the J segment 7 bases; nucleotides outside the gene matches: 12. The CDR3 sequence is CSVHRSGGASGYTF. CDR3 DNA: TGCAGCGTTCATAGGTCAGGGGGCGCGAGTGGCTACACCTTC.

This clonotype came up many times. CDR3 residues: CASAGTKTSGSYSYEQYF. As DNA, the CDR3 is TGTGCCAGTGCCGGGACAAAGACTAGCGGGAGCTACTCCTACGAGCAGTACTTC. The rearrangement uses TRBV11-1 and TRBJ2-7; 12 bases are a match to TRBD2. V shed 9 bases and J 0 bases; nucleotides not matched to a gene: 15. The CDR3 loop spans 18 amino acids. CDR1 is SGHAT and CDR2 is FQDESV in the germline V gene (reference sequence).

The chain has TRBV27 and TRBJ2-3; 10 bases line up with TRBD2. CDR3 length equals 15 residues. With 10 bases clipped from V and 5 bases from J, the junction kept 12 bases outside the gene matches. Germline V gene data show CDR1 as MNHEY and CDR2 as SMNVEV (reference sequence). This CDR3 is CANHRLAGKEDTQYF. In nucleotides, the CDR3 is TGTGCCAACCACAGACTAGCGGGTAAGGAAGATACGCAGTATTTT.

This clonotype was observed at least ten times. This chain joins TRBV20-1 and TRBJ2-7; TRBD2 matches 14 bases. The germline V gene encodes CDR1 DFQATT and CDR2 SNEGSKA (reference sequence). V gave up 2 bases and J gave up 7 bases; unmatched junction bases: 10. The CDR3 contains 16 residues. CDR3 loop: CSARSGLAGASGEQYF. In DNA, the CDR3 is TGCAGTGCTAGATCGGGACTAGCGGGAGCGTCGGGGGAGCAGTACTTC.

V and J are TRBV11-1 and TRBJ1-6, with 8 nucleotides matching TRBD1. In germline, CDR1 is SGHAT, CDR2 FQDESV (reference sequence). This CDR3 region has 18 residues. The V segment lost 4 bases and the J segment 5 bases; nucleotides outside the gene matches: 13. The CDR3 DNA sequence: TGTGCCAGCAGCTCCGCCGGGACAGGAGGGGTGAATAATTCACCCCTCCACTTT. It is translated as CASSSAGTGGVNNSPLHF.

This clonotype was counted a few times. The CDR3 nucleotides are TGTGCCAGCAGTGAAGAGGGGCCCAACACTGAAGCTTTCTTT. Amino acids: CASSEEGPNTEAFF. The chain has TRBV6-1 and TRBJ1-1; maybe TRBD1 (5 bases). The CDR3 covers 14 residues. V lost 1 base and J 2 bases, leaving 8 bases between the germline ends. The germline CDR1 and CDR2 sequences are MNHNS and SASEGT.

DNA of the CDR3: TGCAGTACGATTAGGACAGGAGTGTACAATGAGCAGTTCTTC. Its translation is CSTIRTGVYNEQFF. V is TRBV20-1 and J is TRBJ2-1, with TRBD1 identical over 7 bases. CDR1 and CDR2 from the germline V gene are DFQATT and SNEGSKA (reference sequence). This CDR3 has 14 residues. Unmatched junction bases numbered 11, after V lost 8 bases and J lost 4 bases.

J is TRBJ2-1 and V is TRBV21-1; the table names TRBD2, a call not compared with the DNA. TRBV21-1 is assigned pseudogene status. The CDR3 contains 19 residues. The DNA for the CDR3 is TGTGCCAGCAACGAAAGAGGTCGGGAGCGGAGGGGGGCTTACAATGAGCAGTTCTTC. Encoded protein: CASNERGRERRGAYNEQFF.

V gene TRBV10-3 combines with J gene TRBJ2-1; 12 nucleotides line up with TRBD2. Losses at the gene ends were 4 bases for V and 3 bases for J; bases not matched to a gene: 10. The germline CDR1 and CDR2 sequences are ENHRY and SYGVKD. This CDR3 contains 18 residues. The CDR3 loop is CAISGGLAGRGGYNEQFF. As DNA, the CDR3 is TGTGCCATCAGTGGAGGACTAGCGGGACGGGGCGGCTACAATGAGCAGTTCTTC.

This clonotype came up many times. V is TRBV7-8 and J is TRBJ2-1; 9 bases are shared with TRBD2. CDR3 length: 15 amino acids. The V segment lost 1 base and the J segment 5 bases; nucleotides outside the gene matches: 3. Germline-derived CDR1 and CDR2 are SGHVS and FQNEAQ. CDR3 sequence reads: CASSLGLAGNNEQFF. Here the CDR3 DNA reads TGTGCCAGCAGCTTAGGGCTAGCGGGGAACAATGAGCAGTTCTTC. Supplemented by reference TRBV7-8 and TRBJ2-1, the full variable domain reads GAGVSQSPRYKVAKRGQDVALRCDPISGHVSLFWYQQALGQGPEFLTYFQNEAQLDKSGLPSDRFFAERPEGSVSTLKIQRTQQEDSAVYLCASSLGLAGNNEQFFGPGTRLTVL.

The chain is built from TRBV10-3 and TRBJ1-1, with a tentative D call TRBD1 (6 bases). V was pared by 10 bases and J by 2 bases, with 14 bases between. CDR1 ENHRY and CDR2 SYGVKD come from the germline V gene. The CDR3 consists of 13 residues. This CDR3 reads CANTQGPNTEAFF. For the CDR3, the DNA is TGTGCCAACACCCAGGGGCCCAACACTGAAGCTTTCTTT.